These T cell receptor beta chains were read from a single sample in a study of early T cells in non-severe SARS-CoV-2 infection. From the 5' RACE reads, TCRdb called clonotypes with MiXCR, one entry per CDR3 protein. The table includes 70,000 or so distinct CDR3 sequences, around 15% detected once. Sequencing used whole blood. All receptors come from an adult who was a healthcare worker with PCR-confirmed SARS-CoV-2 infection or an uninfected control (not recorded which). Each CDR3 is given with its conserved first and last residue.

CDR3 protein: CSASYQSSYEQYF; CDR3 length: 13; J gene: TRBJ2-7; V gene: TRBV20-1
CDR3 protein: CSVDQTGSQETQYF; CDR3 length: 14; J gene: TRBJ2-5; V gene: TRBV29-1
CDR3 protein: CASSSPGLGRGNIQYF; CDR3 length: 16; J gene: TRBJ2-4; V gene: TRBV6-2/TRBV6-3
CDR3 protein: CSASDGFLAKNIQYF; CDR3 length: 15; J gene: TRBJ2-4; V gene: TRBV20-1
CDR3 protein: CASKQGGYNEQFF; CDR3 length: 13; J gene: TRBJ2-1; V gene: TRBV19
CDR3 protein: CASTPGLAGDNEQFF; CDR3 length: 15; J gene: TRBJ2-1; V gene: TRBV6-1
CDR3 protein: CASSLDSLTGELFF; CDR3 length: 14; J gene: TRBJ2-2; V gene: TRBV12-3/TRBV12-4
CDR3 protein: CASSPAGVKEQFF; CDR3 length: 13; J gene: TRBJ2-1; V gene: TRBV28
CDR3 protein: CASSLRAGTEEAFF; CDR3 length: 14; J gene: TRBJ1-1; V gene: TRBV4-2
CDR3 protein: CASSPGPNEKLFF; CDR3 length: 13; J gene: TRBJ1-4; V gene: TRBV5-5
CDR3 protein: CASNTNTEAFF; CDR3 length: 11; J gene: TRBJ1-1; V gene: TRBV7-9
CDR3 protein: CASSQRGPNEQFF; CDR3 length: 13; J gene: TRBJ2-1; V gene: TRBV12-3/TRBV12-4
CDR3 protein: CASSYALRTGLADTQYF; CDR3 length: 17; J gene: TRBJ2-3; V gene: TRBV7-2
CDR3 protein: CASSGRTEETQYF; CDR3 length: 13; J gene: TRBJ2-5; V gene: TRBV6-6
CDR3 protein: CASSPLKEDRVPQHF; CDR3 length: 15; J gene: TRBJ1-5; V gene: TRBV6-5
CDR3 protein: CASSPTRDGQPQHF; CDR3 length: 14; J gene: TRBJ1-5; V gene: TRBV28
CDR3 protein: CASSRRQGGTGEQFF; CDR3 length: 15; J gene: TRBJ2-1; V gene: TRBV3-2
CDR3 protein: CASSVAPTGPYEQYF; CDR3 length: 15; J gene: TRBJ2-7; V gene: TRBV9
CDR3 protein: CASSLAGTTFSNTGELFF; CDR3 length: 18; J gene: TRBJ2-2; V gene: TRBV7-6
CDR3 protein: CASSQAGTWNSPLHF; CDR3 length: 15; J gene: TRBJ1-6; V gene: TRBV7-9
CDR3 protein: CSARSPGAGELFF; CDR3 length: 13; J gene: TRBJ2-2; V gene: TRBV20-1
CDR3 protein: CASSRETGTNTGELFF; CDR3 length: 16; J gene: TRBJ2-2; V gene: TRBV19
CDR3 protein: CASSKQGQGAGNTEAFF; CDR3 length: 17; J gene: TRBJ1-1; V gene: TRBV6-6
CDR3 protein: CASTWGQIYEQYF; CDR3 length: 13; J gene: TRBJ2-7; V gene: TRBV6-6
CDR3 protein: CASSRTYGYTF; CDR3 length: 11; J gene: TRBJ1-2; V gene: TRBV18
CDR3 protein: CASSQYMAGLNTEAFF; CDR3 length: 16; J gene: TRBJ1-1; V gene: TRBV5-4
CDR3 protein: CATQRQGTEAFF; CDR3 length: 12; J gene: TRBJ1-1; V gene: TRBV28
CDR3 protein: CASSPGSQETQYF; CDR3 length: 13; J gene: TRBJ2-5; V gene: TRBV5-1
CDR3 protein: CSVRGQGYEQYF; CDR3 length: 12; J gene: TRBJ2-7; V gene: TRBV29-1
CDR3 protein: CASSYRDRANQPQHF; CDR3 length: 15; J gene: TRBJ1-5; V gene: TRBV12-3/TRBV12-4
CDR3 protein: CASTRDAGRSGYTF; CDR3 length: 14; J gene: TRBJ1-2; V gene: TRBV7-8
CDR3 protein: CASSTDRNNEQFF; CDR3 length: 13; J gene: TRBJ2-1; V gene: TRBV5-6
CDR3 protein: CASSLSGVSEAFF; CDR3 length: 13; J gene: TRBJ1-1; V gene: TRBV27
CDR3 protein: CASSPVWDTYTGELFF; CDR3 length: 16; J gene: TRBJ2-2; V gene: TRBV11-3
CDR3 protein: CSVPAPDNTEAFF; CDR3 length: 13; J gene: TRBJ1-1; V gene: TRBV29-1
CDR3 protein: CASSERGRQELEAFF; CDR3 length: 15; J gene: TRBJ1-1; V gene: TRBV2
CDR3 protein: CASSQEQGGTETQYF; CDR3 length: 15; J gene: TRBJ2-5; V gene: TRBV3-1
CDR3 protein: CASSFQEPGGRDTQYF; CDR3 length: 16; J gene: TRBJ2-3; V gene: TRBV7-3
CDR3 protein: CSARSDMNTEAFF; CDR3 length: 13; J gene: TRBJ1-1; V gene: TRBV20-1
CDR3 protein: CSVEEPGTDTQYF; CDR3 length: 13; J gene: TRBJ2-3; V gene: TRBV29-1
CDR3 protein: CATSEETGRNTEAFF; CDR3 length: 15; J gene: TRBJ1-1; V gene: TRBV24-1
CDR3 protein: CASSSSGTAAAFF; CDR3 length: 13; J gene: TRBJ1-1; V gene: TRBV4-2
CDR3 protein: CASSLRLGQGNSPLHF; CDR3 length: 16; J gene: TRBJ1-6; V gene: TRBV12-3/TRBV12-4
CDR3 protein: CASSLALADTEAFF; CDR3 length: 14; J gene: TRBJ1-1; V gene: TRBV7-9
CDR3 protein: CASSLNSGTSGTQYF; CDR3 length: 15; J gene: TRBJ2-5; V gene: TRBV3-1
CDR3 protein: CASSQGWQDNEQFF; CDR3 length: 14; J gene: TRBJ2-1; V gene: TRBV4-3
CDR3 protein: CASSISGGKTDTQYF; CDR3 length: 15; J gene: TRBJ2-3; V gene: TRBV7-3
CDR3 protein: CASDQGETQYF; CDR3 length: 11; J gene: TRBJ2-5; V gene: TRBV6-2/TRBV6-3
CDR3 protein: CASSEIGGGSYNEQFF; CDR3 length: 16; J gene: TRBJ2-1; V gene: TRBV2
CDR3 protein: CSASPGTGGSEQFF; CDR3 length: 14; J gene: TRBJ2-1; V gene: TRBV29-1
CDR3 protein: CASSIAGQLNSPLHF; CDR3 length: 15; J gene: TRBJ1-6; V gene: TRBV7-9
CDR3 protein: CSVEDEGLNTEAFF; CDR3 length: 14; J gene: TRBJ1-1; V gene: TRBV29-1
CDR3 protein: CASSWGYQPQHF; CDR3 length: 12; J gene: TRBJ1-5; V gene: TRBV28
CDR3 protein: CASSLFGQGVEETQYF; CDR3 length: 16; J gene: TRBJ2-5; V gene: TRBV5-1
CDR3 protein: CASKAGGADTQYF; CDR3 length: 13; J gene: TRBJ2-3; V gene: TRBV9
CDR3 protein: CSVAQSAGGELFF; CDR3 length: 13; J gene: TRBJ2-2; V gene: TRBV29-1
CDR3 protein: CASSIRHSNQPQHF; CDR3 length: 14; J gene: TRBJ1-5; V gene: TRBV6-1
CDR3 protein: CATFRDRKTGELFF; CDR3 length: 14; J gene: TRBJ2-2; V gene: TRBV6-2/TRBV6-3
CDR3 protein: CASSLDGARGISYEQYF; CDR3 length: 17; J gene: TRBJ2-7; V gene: TRBV11-2
CDR3 protein: CASSLTGGRGQEAFF; CDR3 length: 15; J gene: TRBJ1-1; V gene: TRBV11-2